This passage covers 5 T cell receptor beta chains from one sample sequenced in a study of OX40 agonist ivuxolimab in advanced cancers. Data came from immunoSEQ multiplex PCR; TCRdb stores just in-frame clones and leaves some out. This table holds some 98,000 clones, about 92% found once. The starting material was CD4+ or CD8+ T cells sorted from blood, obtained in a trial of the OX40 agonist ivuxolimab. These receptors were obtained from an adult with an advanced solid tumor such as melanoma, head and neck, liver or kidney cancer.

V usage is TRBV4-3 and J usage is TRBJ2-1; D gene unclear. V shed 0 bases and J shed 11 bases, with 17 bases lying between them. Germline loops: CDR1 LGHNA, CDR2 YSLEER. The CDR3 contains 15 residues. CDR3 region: CASSQEFLSGGKQFF. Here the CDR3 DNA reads TGCGCCAGCAGCCAAGAATTTTTATCGGGTGGTAAGCAGTTCTTC.

CDR3 sequence: CASSPGREPAFF. Written as DNA, the CDR3 is TGTGCCAGCTCACCAGGACGAGAACCAGCTTTCTTT. The chain uses TRBV18 and TRBJ1-1, with D hard to call. The CDR3 consists of 12 residues. Germline V CDR1 and CDR2: KGHSH, LQKENI. V shed 2 bases and J shed 10 bases, with 11 bases lying between them.

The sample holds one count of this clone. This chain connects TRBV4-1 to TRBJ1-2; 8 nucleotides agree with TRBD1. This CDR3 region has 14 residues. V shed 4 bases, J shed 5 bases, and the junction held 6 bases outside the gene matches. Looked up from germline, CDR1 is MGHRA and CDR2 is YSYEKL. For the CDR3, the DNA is TGCGCCAGCAGCCCCCAGGGGGCTAGATATGGCTACACCTTC. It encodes CASSPQGARYGYTF.

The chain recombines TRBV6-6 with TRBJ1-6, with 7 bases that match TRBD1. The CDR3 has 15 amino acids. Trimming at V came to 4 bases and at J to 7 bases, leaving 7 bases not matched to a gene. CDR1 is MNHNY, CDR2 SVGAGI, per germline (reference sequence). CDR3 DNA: TGTGCCAGCAGTTCCGCCCGGGACAGCAATTCACCCCTCCACTTT. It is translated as CASSSARDSNSPLHF.

The CDR3 DNA follows: TGTGCCAGCAGTTACGGACAGGGGGTTTCACCCCTCCACTTT. It yields the protein CASSYGQGVSPLHF. The gene calls are TRBV6-6 and TRBJ1-6; 10 nucleotides match TRBD1. Germline-derived CDR1 and CDR2 are MNHNY and SVGAGI (reference sequence). The trim removed 2 bases at V and 9 bases at J, leaving 1 base unmatched. The CDR3 is 14 amino acids.